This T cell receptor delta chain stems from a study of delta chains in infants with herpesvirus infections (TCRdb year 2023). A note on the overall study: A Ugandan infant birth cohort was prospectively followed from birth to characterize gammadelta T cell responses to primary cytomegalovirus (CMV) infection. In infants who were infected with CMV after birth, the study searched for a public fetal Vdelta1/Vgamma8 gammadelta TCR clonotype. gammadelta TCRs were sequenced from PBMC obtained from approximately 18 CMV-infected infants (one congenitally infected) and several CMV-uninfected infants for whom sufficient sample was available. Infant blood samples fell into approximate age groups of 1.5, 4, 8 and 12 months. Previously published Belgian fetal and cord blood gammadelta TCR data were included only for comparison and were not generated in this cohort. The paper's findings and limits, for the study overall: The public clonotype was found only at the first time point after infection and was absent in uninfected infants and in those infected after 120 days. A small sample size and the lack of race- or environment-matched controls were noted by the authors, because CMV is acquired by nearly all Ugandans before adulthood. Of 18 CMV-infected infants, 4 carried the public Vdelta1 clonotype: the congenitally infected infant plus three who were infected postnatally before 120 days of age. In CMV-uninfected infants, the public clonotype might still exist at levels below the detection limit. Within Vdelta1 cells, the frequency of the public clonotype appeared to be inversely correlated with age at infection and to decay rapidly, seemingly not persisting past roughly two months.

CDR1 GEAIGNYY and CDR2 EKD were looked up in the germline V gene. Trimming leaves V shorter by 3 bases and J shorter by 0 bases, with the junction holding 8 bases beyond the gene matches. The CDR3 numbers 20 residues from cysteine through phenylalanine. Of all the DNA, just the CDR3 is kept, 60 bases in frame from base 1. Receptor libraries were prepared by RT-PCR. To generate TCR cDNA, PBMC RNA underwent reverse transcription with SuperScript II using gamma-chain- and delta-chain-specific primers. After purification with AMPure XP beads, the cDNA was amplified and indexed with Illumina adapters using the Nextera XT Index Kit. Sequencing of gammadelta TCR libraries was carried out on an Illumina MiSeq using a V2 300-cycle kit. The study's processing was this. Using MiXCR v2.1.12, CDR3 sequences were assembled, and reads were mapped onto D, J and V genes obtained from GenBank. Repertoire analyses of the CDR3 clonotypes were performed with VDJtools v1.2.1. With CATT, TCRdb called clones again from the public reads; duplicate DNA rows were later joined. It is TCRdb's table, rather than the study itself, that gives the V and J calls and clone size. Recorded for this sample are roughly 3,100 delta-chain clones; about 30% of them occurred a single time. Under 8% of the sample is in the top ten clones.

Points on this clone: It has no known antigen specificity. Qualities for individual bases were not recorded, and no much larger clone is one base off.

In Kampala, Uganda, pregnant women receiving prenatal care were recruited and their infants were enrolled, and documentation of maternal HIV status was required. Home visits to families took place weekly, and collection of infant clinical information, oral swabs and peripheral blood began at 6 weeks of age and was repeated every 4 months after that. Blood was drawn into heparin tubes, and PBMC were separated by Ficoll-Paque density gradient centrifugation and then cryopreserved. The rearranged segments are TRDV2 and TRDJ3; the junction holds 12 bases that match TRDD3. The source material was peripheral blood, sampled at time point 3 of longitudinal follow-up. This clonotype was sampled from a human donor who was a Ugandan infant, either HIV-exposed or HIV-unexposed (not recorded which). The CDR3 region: CACDLTGGYSSSWDTRQMFF. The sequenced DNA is TGTGCCTGTGACCTTACTGGGGGATACTCGAGCTCCTGGGACACCCGACAGATGTTTTTC.